A single sample is the source of the 10 T cell receptor beta chains below, sequenced in a study of identical twins. One entry per CDR3 protein, called by TCRdb with MiXCR from the 5' RACE reads. The repertoire has 350,000 or so distinct CDR3 sequences, roughly 9% of them found once; the top ten carry over 7%. The sample consisted of naive T cells sorted from blood. All receptors come from a woman between 50 and 59 years old in good health.

This clonotype was observed a handful of times. The chain combines TRBV5-1 with TRBJ1-1; the D is unclear. V was trimmed by 0 bases and J by 5 bases, leaving 11 bases between them. Germline CDR1 and CDR2: SGHRS and YFSETQ. There are 14 residues in the CDR3. CDR3: CASSLDPVKTEAFF. CDR3 coding DNA: TGCGCCAGCAGCTTGGACCCGGTTAAAACTGAAGCTTTCTTT.

V is TRBV20-1 and J is TRBJ2-5; D is ambiguous. There are 12 residues in the CDR3. Germline CDR1 DFQATT, CDR2 SNEGSKA (reference sequence). V was clipped by 3 bases and J by 5 bases, with 10 bases between them. The DNA for the CDR3 is TGCAGTGCTAGTACCGGGTGGGAGACCCAGTACTTC. It codes for CSASTGWETQYF.

This clonotype has at least ten counts. The CDR3 bases are TGTGCCAGTAGTAGAGCCGATAATCAGCCCCAGCATTTT. Its protein product is CASSRADNQPQHF. The chain couples TRBV19 to TRBJ1-5; D gene uncertain. The germline CDR1 and CDR2 sequences are LNHDA and SQIVND (reference sequence). V lost 4 bases to trimming and J lost 4 bases, with 8 bases between them. The CDR3 length is 13 residues.

This chain joins TRBV7-3 and TRBJ1-1; no clear D gene. CDR1 is SGHTA, CDR2 FQGTGA, per germline. The V and J ends lost 3 bases and 3 bases respectively, with 8 bases between them. This CDR3 spans 13 amino acids. Written as DNA, the CDR3 is TGTGCCAGCAGCTTGACGAGTGACACTGAAGCTTTCTTT. Amino acid sequence: CASSLTSDTEAFF. Full variable domain (outside the CDR3, taken from reference TRBV7-3 and TRBJ1-1): GAGVSQTPSNKVTEKGKYVELRCDPISGHTALYWYRQSLGQGPEFLIYFQGTGAADDSGLPNDRFFAVRPEGSVSTLKIQRTERGDSAVYLCASSLTSDTEAFFGQGTRLTVV.

This clonotype was counted at least ten times. CDR3 region: CASSHGGFSKFF. Written as DNA, the CDR3 is TGTGCCAGCAGCCACGGGGGATTTTCTAAGTTCTTC. The V call is TRBV11-2, the J call TRBJ2-1; tentative D call: TRBD2 (6 bases). This CDR3 is built from 12 residues. With 5 bases removed from V and 14 bases from J, the gap between germline ends came to 16 bases. Germline CDR1 reads SGHAT; CDR2 reads FQNNGV.

J is TRBJ2-2 and V is TRBV9; D perhaps matches TRBD1 (5 bases). The germline V and J ends were trimmed by 4 bases and 4 bases, with 11 bases remaining between them. The CDR3 has 14 residues. Germline-derived CDR1 and CDR2 are SGDLS and YYNGEE. As DNA, the CDR3 is TGTGCCAGCAGCAGGGGCACGGCCACCGGGGAGCTGTTTTTT. As protein: CASSRGTATGELFF.

This clonotype has ten or more counts. The V gene is TRBV28, the J gene TRBJ2-5, with D possibly being TRBD2 (6 bases). The CDR3 spans 13 residues. V was trimmed by 6 bases and J by 5 bases, leaving 13 bases between them. The germline CDR1 and CDR2 sequences are MDHEN and SYDVKM. The CDR3 is CASRTGGRETQYF. CDR3 sequence (DNA): TGTGCCAGCAGGACCGGGGGTAGGGAGACCCAGTACTTC.

Here the CDR3 DNA reads TGCGCCAGCAGTCCCTGGGGGGTCCCCTACGAGCAGTACGTC. This translates into CASSPWGVPYEQYV. V is TRBV23-1 and J is TRBJ2-7, with TRBD2 as a possible D gene (6 bases). TRBV23-1 is an open reading frame whose function is uncertain. V was trimmed by 4 bases and J by 2 bases, leaving 12 bases between them. The CDR3 covers 14 residues.

This clonotype occurred many times. This chain uses TRBV27 with TRBJ2-1, with TRBD2 identical over 10 bases. The CDR3 spans 14 residues. The germline CDR1 and CDR2 sequences are MNHEY and SMNVEV (reference sequence). The V and J ends lost 3 bases and 8 bases, in that order; junction bases with no gene match: 4. This CDR3 reads CASSFSSGRHEQFF. CDR3 bases: TGTGCCAGCAGTTTCTCTAGCGGGAGACATGAGCAGTTCTTC.

This clonotype was counted many times. The J gene is TRBJ2-7, the V gene TRBV5-1; 11 nucleotides line up with TRBD1. The germline CDR1 and CDR2 sequences are SGHRS and YFSETQ. The J segment lost 3 bases and the V segment lost 2 bases, leaving 1 base of the junction unmatched. The CDR3 contains 14 residues. The CDR3 DNA follows: TGCGCCAGCAGCTTAGGGACAGGGGGCTACGAGCAGTACTTC. Translated, it gives CASSLGTGGYEQYF.